The 10 T cell receptor beta chains reported below all come from one sample, sequenced in a study of T cell responses to AZD1222 COVID-19 vaccine (dated by TCRdb to the early 2020s). Libraries were prepared through the immunoSEQ multiplex PCR assay. In its TCRdb copy, this immuneACCESS table keeps in-frame sequences only and misses some clones. Where compared with another copy, unresolved V genes explain less than half of these, and the others have no known cause. This sample holds 110,000 to 150,000 clones; over 75% were observed only once. The top ten hold around 8% of the sample. Taken with the paper, the label for time point translates to: baseline before first vaccination. The material was peripheral blood, obtained on day 0 of AZD1222 vaccination. The receptors derive from an adult in good health.

This chain joins TRBV19 and TRBJ2-1; a weak D match, TRBD2 (6 bases). Trimming took 9 bases from V and 7 from J, leaving 19 bases between them. This CDR3 is built from 14 residues. Germline values: CDR1 LNHDA, CDR2 SQIVND (reference sequence). CDR3 nucleotides: TGTGCCAGCCTACCTTTGGGGGGTGTGAATGAGCAGTTCTTC. As protein: CASLPLGGVNEQFF.

This chain links TRBV5-8 with TRBJ2-7, with 9 bases aligning to TRBD1. The CDR3 contains 13 residues. V was clipped by 7 bases and J by 2 bases; unmatched bases: 4. From germline, CDR1 is SGHTS and CDR2 YDEGEE. CDR3 sequence reads: CASRRTGAYEQYF. The DNA of the CDR3 is TGTGCCAGCCGCAGGACAGGGGCCTACGAGCAGTACTTC.

This chain uses TRBV21-1 with TRBJ2-1. TRBV21-1 is designated a pseudogene. This CDR3 contains 14 residues. In nucleotides, the CDR3 is TGTGCCAGCAGCTGGACGGATTACAACAATGAGCAGTTCTTC. Its protein product is CASSWTDYNNEQFF.

The chain recombines TRBV19 with TRBJ1-2; TRBD1 might be the D (5 bases). Trimming took 10 bases from V and 4 from J, leaving 13 bases between them. In germline, CDR1 is LNHDA, CDR2 SQIVND (reference sequence). This CDR3 is 12 amino acids long. CDR3 amino acids: CATMGGTYGYTF. The CDR3 DNA reads TGTGCCACCATGGGAGGGACCTATGGCTACACCTTC.

V usage is TRBV4-2 and J usage is TRBJ1-5; D is perhaps TRBD1 (5 bases). From germline, CDR1 is LGHNA and CDR2 YNFKEQ. CDR3 length: 16 residues. With 0 bases removed from V and 7 bases from J, the gap between germline ends came to 16 bases. CDR3 amino acids: CASSQEGQGEWQPQHF. CDR3 sequence (DNA): TGTGCCAGCAGCCAAGAGGGGCAGGGAGAATGGCAGCCCCAGCATTTT.

This clone has more than one count but fewer than ten. Written as DNA, the CDR3 is TGCGCCAGCAGCCAAGGGGGTTTGGGCTATGGCTACACCTTC. It specifies CASSQGGLGYGYTF. The V and J genes are TRBV5-1 and TRBJ1-2; D might be TRBD1 (6 bases). V was cut by 4 bases and J by 4 bases, with 14 bases left in between. This CDR3 has 14 amino acids. Germline V gene sequence: CDR1 SGHRS, CDR2 YFSETQ.

The chain links TRBV10-3 to TRBJ1-2, with 9 bases aligning to TRBD1. The J segment lost 6 bases and the V segment lost 6 bases, leaving 8 bases of the junction unmatched. Looked up from germline, CDR1 is ENHRY and CDR2 is SYGVKD. The CDR3 sequence is 14 residues long. CDR3 amino acids: CAIRPGQGVDGYTF. CDR3 DNA: TGTGCCATCAGGCCGGGACAGGGTGTCGATGGCTACACCTTC.

V and J are TRBV6-5 and TRBJ2-7; D may be TRBD1 (7 bases). The CDR3 runs to 14 residues. V was shortened by 4 bases and J by 2 bases, with 12 bases between the two germline ends. Germline CDR1 is MNHEY and CDR2 is SVGAGI. CDR3 protein: CASSWTGGTYEQYF. Here the CDR3 DNA reads TGTGCCAGCAGTTGGACAGGCGGGACCTACGAGCAGTACTTC.

The V and J genes are TRBV19 and TRBJ1-4; the D is unclear. Trimming removed 4 bases at V and 7 bases at J, with 13 bases between. The CDR3 runs 14 residues. Germline V lookup: CDR1 LNHDA, CDR2 SQIVND (reference sequence). CDR3 in amino acids: CASSSRWEGEKLFF. The CDR3 DNA sequence: TGTGCCAGTAGTAGCCGATGGGAAGGTGAAAAACTGTTTTTT.

V and J are TRBV19 and TRBJ2-3; D remains ambiguous. Germline loops: CDR1 LNHDA, CDR2 SQIVND (reference sequence). The CDR3 extends over 15 amino acids. Trimming left V 3 bases short and J 5 bases short, with 15 bases between. The DNA for the CDR3 is TGTGCCAGTAGTATGAGCCAGGCCGCCCGAGATACGCAGTATTTT. Translating gives CASSMSQAARDTQYF.